This passage covers 32 T cell receptor beta chains from one sample sequenced in a study of blood T cell repertoires in COVID-19 (dated by TCRdb to the early 2020s). The method behind the library was the immunoSEQ multiplex PCR assay. The immuneACCESS repertoire file appears here via TCRdb, limited to in-frame rearrangements. These files lack a portion of the clones; in checked studies, under half of the deficit traces to unresolved V genes, and the cause of the others is not known. This sample holds around 240,000 clones; roughly 84% were observed only once. Together, the top ten hold about 1.4% of the sample. The specimen was peripheral blood. The receptors were gathered from a woman aged 40 to 55 who had recovered from COVID-19.

The genes are TRBV28 and TRBJ1-4; D remains unclear. This CDR3 comprises 14 residues. Germline CDR1 is MDHEN and CDR2 is SYDVKM. V was trimmed by 5 bases and J by 8 bases, leaving 15 bases between them. The CDR3, as DNA: TGTGCCAGCAGTGGTGACGGGATGGTCGAAAAACTGTTTTTT. Protein: CASSGDGMVEKLFF.

The chain couples TRBV6-5 to TRBJ2-1, with D possibly TRBD2 on 6 matching bases. V lost 7 bases and J lost 5, with 15 bases in between. This CDR3 is built from 14 residues. Germline CDR1 and CDR2: MNHEY and SVGAGI. CDR3 residues: CASTKWGDHNEQFF. The CDR3 DNA reads TGTGCCAGCACGAAGTGGGGGGATCACAATGAGCAGTTCTTC.

This clone was recorded only once. The V gene is TRBV4-3, the J gene TRBJ1-2; the D gene is possibly TRBD1 (6 bases). V lost 3 bases, J lost 7 bases, and 18 bases lay in between. There are 15 residues in the CDR3. CDR1 and CDR2 from the germline V gene are LGHNA and YSLEER. The CDR3: CASSHDATGQTGYTF. The CDR3 DNA sequence: TGCGCCAGCAGCCACGACGCAACAGGACAGACTGGCTACACCTTC.

The chain is built from TRBV20-1 and TRBJ1-6, with D uncertain. From germline, CDR1 is DFQATT and CDR2 SNEGSKA (reference sequence). Trimming pared 3 bases from V and 3 bases from J, leaving 9 bases between. The CDR3 consists of 14 residues. The CDR3 nucleotides are TGCAGTGCTAGTACGGGTTACTATAATTCACCCCTCCACTTT. This codes for CSASTGYYNSPLHF.

CDR3 loop: CASSLVGEQYF. The DNA for the CDR3 is TGCGCCAGCAGTTTAGTTGGCGAGCAGTACTTC. J is TRBJ2-7 and V is TRBV5-1, with unresolved D. The germline gives CDR1 SGHRS, CDR2 YFSETQ. The CDR3 covers 11 residues. The V and J ends lost 5 bases and 6 bases respectively, with 9 bases between them.

V and J are TRBV5-1 and TRBJ1-1; TRBD1 agrees at 7 bases. The CDR3 sequence is 15 residues long. With 7 bases clipped from V and 1 base from J, the junction kept 10 bases outside the gene matches. The germline gives CDR1 SGHRS, CDR2 YFSETQ. The CDR3 loop reads CASGPLPGGNTEAFF. Written as DNA, the CDR3 is TGCGCCAGCGGACCATTACCAGGGGGGAACACTGAAGCTTTCTTT.

This chain joins TRBV10-1 and TRBJ1-1; 8 positions match TRBD1. The V and J ends lost 7 bases and 11 bases, in that order; junction bases with no gene match: 12. Germline values: CDR1 WNHNN, CDR2 SYGVQD (reference sequence). CDR3 length: 13 residues. The CDR3 sequence: CASITPGQVLAFF. The CDR3 DNA sequence: TGCGCCAGCATTACACCGGGACAGGTATTGGCTTTCTTT.

The chain joins TRBV19 to TRBJ2-3; D is undetermined. Trimming removed 6 bases at V and 2 bases at J, with 18 bases between. This CDR3 has 16 amino acids. Germline CDR1 reads LNHDA; CDR2 reads SQIVND (reference sequence). DNA of the CDR3: TGTGCCAGTAGCATATTCGGGTCGGGTTACACAGATACGCAGTATTTT. This codes for CASSIFGSGYTDTQYF.

This chain links TRBV27 with TRBJ1-2; D unresolved. The germline V gene has CDR1 MNHEY and CDR2 SMNVEV (reference sequence). Between the trimmed V and J ends, which lost 5 bases and 3 bases, there was a span of 7 bases. This CDR3 comprises 12 residues. The CDR3 coding sequence is TGTGCCAGCAGTGGAGACCACTATGGCTACACCTTC. It codes for CASSGDHYGYTF.

The chain combines TRBV5-1 with TRBJ2-1, with 7 bases that match TRBD1. The CDR3 covers 14 residues. Germline V lookup: CDR1 SGHRS, CDR2 YFSETQ. V was clipped by 3 bases and J by 5 bases; unmatched bases: 5. The CDR3 region is CASSWGQNNNEQFF. The CDR3, as DNA: TGCGCCAGCAGCTGGGGACAGAATAACAATGAGCAGTTCTTC.

The chain joins TRBV7-2 to TRBJ2-2; perhaps TRBD2 as D (7 bases). This CDR3 comprises 18 residues. Germline V gene sequence: CDR1 SGHTA, CDR2 FQGNSA. V was shortened by 4 bases and J by 3 bases, with 21 bases between the two germline ends. The CDR3 protein is CASSSPQGGGRDTGELFF. CDR3 sequence (DNA): TGTGCCAGCAGCTCTCCTCAGGGCGGGGGCAGGGACACCGGGGAGCTGTTTTTT.

The chain couples TRBV7-2 to TRBJ1-4, with D unclear. The CDR3 runs to 13 residues. Germline V gene sequence: CDR1 SGHTA, CDR2 FQGNSA. V lost 5 bases and J 8 bases, leaving 12 bases between the germline ends. The CDR3, as DNA: TGTGCCAGCAGCAGTAGCGATGGAGAAAAACTGTTTTTT. It specifies CASSSSDGEKLFF. The full variable domain, completed using reference TRBV7-2 and TRBJ1-4, is GAGVSQSPSNKVTEKGKDVELRCDPISGHTALYWYRQSLGQGLEFLIYFQGNSAPDKSGLPSDRFSAERTGGSVSTLTIQRTQQEDSAVYLCASSSSDGEKLFFGSGTQLSVL.

The gene calls are TRBV6-4 and TRBJ2-1, with 10 bases that match TRBD2. Trimming removed 0 bases from V and 6 bases from J; junction bases left unmatched: 8. The CDR3 has 17 amino acids. Germline-derived CDR1 and CDR2 are MRHNA and SNTAGT. The CDR3 DNA is TGTGCCAGCAGTGACTCTCGAAGCGGGGGGGCCTTCAATGAGCAGTTCTTC. This sequence encodes CASSDSRSGGAFNEQFF.

The chain has TRBV6-2 or TRBV6-3 and TRBJ2-7, with no clear D. The CDR3 sequence is 14 residues long. V was trimmed by 0 bases and J by 2 bases, leaving 8 bases between them. In germline, CDR1 is MNHEY, CDR2 SVGEGT. CDR3 in amino acids: CASSYSGSTYEQYF. The CDR3 region has the DNA TGTGCCAGCAGTTACTCCGGGTCTACCTACGAGCAGTACTTC.

V gene TRBV23-1 combines with J gene TRBJ1-2; D is undetermined. Being an ORF, TRBV23-1 has a function that is uncertain. The CDR3 has 13 amino acids. The ends were cut back, 4 bases at V and 8 bases at J, with 14 bases in the middle. CDR3 sequence reads: CASSRPRLHGYTF. CDR3 DNA: TGCGCCAGCAGTCGCCCCAGGCTGCACGGCTACACCTTC.

The chain combines TRBV20-1 with TRBJ2-5; D might be TRBD2 (5 bases). V was clipped by 1 base and J by 5 bases, with 5 bases between them. Germline V gene sequence: CDR1 DFQATT, CDR2 SNEGSKA (reference sequence). There are 11 residues in the CDR3. CDR3: CSARAGETQYF. The CDR3 bases are TGCAGTGCTAGAGCGGGGGAGACCCAGTACTTC.

This chain links TRBV7-2 with TRBJ2-1; 7 nucleotides match TRBD2. The CDR3 runs to 15 residues. Trimming removed 6 bases from V and 5 bases from J; junction bases left unmatched: 10. CDR1 is SGHTA, CDR2 FQGNSA, per germline. In nucleotides, the CDR3 is TGTGCCAGCAGGCCTACTTCGGGGGGTCACAATGAGCAGTTCTTC. It is translated as CASRPTSGGHNEQFF.

The J gene is TRBJ2-1, the V gene TRBV4-3; 7 positions match TRBD1. This CDR3 comprises 17 residues. V lost 0 bases, J lost 4 bases, and 9 bases stayed unmatched. Germline assignment: CDR1 LGHNA and CDR2 YSLEER. CDR3 sequence reads: CASSQDNSGTAYNEQFF. The CDR3 region has the DNA TGCGCCAGCAGCCAAGACAACTCCGGGACAGCTTACAATGAGCAGTTCTTC.

This clone was detected ten times or more. The chain uses TRBV19 and TRBJ2-7; 7 positions agree with TRBD1. This CDR3 contains 14 residues. After removal of 3 bases from V and 2 bases from J, the junction contained 4 bases not matched to a gene. CDR1 and CDR2 (germline): LNHDA, SQIVND (reference sequence). The CDR3 loop is CASSMSGTAYEQYF. CDR3 coding DNA: TGTGCCAGTAGTATGTCCGGGACAGCCTACGAGCAGTACTTC.

The genes are TRBV18 and TRBJ2-3; 7 nucleotides agree with TRBD1. In germline, CDR1 is KGHSH, CDR2 LQKENI. J lost 0 bases, V lost 0 bases, and 18 bases had no gene match. The CDR3 is 21 residues long. DNA for the CDR3: TGTGCCAGCTCACCACCTTTTCATCGGCTACAGGGGAGCGTTAGCACAGATACGCAGTATTTT. Protein: CASSPPFHRLQGSVSTDTQYF.

The sample holds a few counts of this clone. The V call is TRBV7-9, the J call TRBJ1-4; TRBD1 aligns across 9 bases. Germline CDR1 is SEHNR and CDR2 is FQNEAQ (reference sequence). The CDR3 is 16 residues long. Germline trimming cut 4 bases from V and 7 bases from J; bases unmatched to any gene: 10. The CDR3 nucleotides read TGTGCCAGCAGCTCGGGACCGGGACAGGGAATTGAAAAACTGTTTTTT. Amino acid sequence: CASSSGPGQGIEKLFF.

V gene TRBV21-1 combines with J gene TRBJ2-5; the D call in the table, TRBD2, was not verified against the DNA. TRBV21-1 is reported as a pseudogene. This CDR3 spans 15 amino acids. The CDR3 region is CASSARPRKQETQYF. Written as DNA, the CDR3 is TGTGCCAGCAGCGCTCGGCCGAGGAAGCAAGAGACCCAGTACTTC.

The sample holds many counts of this clone. V is TRBV10-3 and J is TRBJ1-5; 12 bases fit TRBD1. The J segment lost 6 bases and the V segment lost 0 bases, leaving 3 bases of the junction unmatched. The CDR3 covers 16 residues. Germline V CDR1 and CDR2: ENHRY, SYGVKD. This chain's CDR3 is CAISESGQGASQPQHF. The DNA of the CDR3 is TGTGCCATCAGTGAGTCGGGACAGGGGGCTTCTCAGCCCCAGCATTTT.

A single count supports this clone. This sequence joins TRBV6-1 and TRBJ2-7, with a tentative D call TRBD2 (6 bases). Germline CDR1 MNHNS, CDR2 SASEGT. There are 16 residues in the CDR3. The V end lost 2 bases, the J end lost 2 bases, and 16 bases lay between the germline ends. As DNA, the CDR3 is TGTGCCAGCAGTGAAACACAGCTCGGGAGCACCTACGAGCAGTACTTC. Amino acid sequence: CASSETQLGSTYEQYF.

CDR3 sequence reads: CASSFSSPPQGAAYEQYF. In nucleotides, the CDR3 is TGTGCCAGCAGCTTCTCATCCCCCCCACAGGGGGCGGCCTACGAGCAGTACTTC. The chain recombines TRBV7-2 with TRBJ2-7, with TRBD1 matching over 9 bases. V shed 3 bases, J shed 2 bases, and the junction held 14 bases outside the gene matches. Germline V gives CDR1 SGHTA, CDR2 FQGNSA. This CDR3 has 18 amino acids.

For this clone: A junction end diverges from the germline sequence, so it may reflect a read error. The rearrangement uses TRBV28 and TRBJ2-7, with TRBD1 matching 10 bases. CDR3 length equals 15 residues. Germline lookup yields CDR1 MDHEN and CDR2 SYDVKM. CDR3 in amino acids: CASSTTGTGDAHPHF. CDR3 in DNA: TGTGCCAGCAGTACGACGGGGACAGGGGATGCCCACCCCCACTTC.

The chain uses TRBV30 and TRBJ1-5; a possible D gene is TRBD1 (5 bases). The V and J ends lost 5 bases and 7 bases respectively, with 15 bases between them. The CDR3 runs 13 residues. Germline V gene sequence: CDR1 GTSNPN, CDR2 SVGIG (reference sequence). The CDR3: CAWGYSQDQPQHF. CDR3 DNA sequence: TGTGCCTGGGGCTATTCACAGGACCAGCCCCAGCATTTT.

The chain couples TRBV7-2 to TRBJ1-6, with D unresolved. Germline loops: CDR1 SGHTA, CDR2 FQGNSA. The V gene lost 4 bases and the J gene lost 7 bases, with 8 bases spanning the gap. This CDR3 is built from 13 residues. The CDR3 protein is CASSYRGNSPLHF. CDR3 nucleotide sequence: TGTGCCAGCAGCTATCGGGGAAATTCACCCCTCCACTTT.

The table lists this clone with a count of one. The V and J genes are TRBV24-1 and TRBJ2-5; D may be TRBD1 (5 bases). The V gene's germline CDR1 is KGHDR and CDR2 SFDVKD. This CDR3 is built from 16 residues. Trimming left V 3 bases short and J 1 base short, with 14 bases between. The CDR3 sequence: CATSDRSTDFQETQYF. The CDR3 DNA reads TGTGCCACCAGTGATCGCTCGACAGATTTCCAAGAGACCCAGTACTTC.

The chain employs TRBV19 and TRBJ1-1; D not certain. Per the germline V gene, CDR1 is LNHDA and CDR2 is SQIVND (reference sequence). Trimming took 6 bases from V and 0 from J, leaving 14 bases between them. The CDR3 length is 15 residues. Here the CDR3 reads CASRSQPGMNTEAFF. The CDR3 DNA sequence: TGTGCCAGTAGATCGCAGCCCGGGATGAACACTGAAGCTTTCTTT.

The chain has TRBV3-1 (or the pseudogene TRBV3-2) and TRBJ2-1; 11 bases are a match to TRBD2. CDR1 is LGHDT and CDR2 is YNNKEL in the germline V gene (reference sequence). The trim removed 4 bases at V and 7 bases at J, leaving 9 bases unmatched. The CDR3 totals 16 residues. CDR3 sequence (DNA): TGTGCCAGCAGCCCTTTTAGCGGGGGGGCTGGAAATGAGCAGTTCTTC. It translates to CASSPFSGGAGNEQFF.

The chain recombines TRBV6-5 with TRBJ1-2, with TRBD1 matching over 9 bases. This CDR3 has 15 residues. The germline CDR1 and CDR2 sequences are MNHEY and SVGAGI. The ends lost 2 bases at V and 4 bases at J; junction bases unmatched: 5. The CDR3 DNA sequence: TGTGCCAGCAGTTACAAGCAGGGACAGGGCTATGGCTACACCTTC. It is translated as CASSYKQGQGYGYTF.